These 2 T cell receptor beta chains were all obtained from the same sample, sequenced in a study of the immune and genomic landscape of osteosarcoma. Sequencing used immunoSEQ multiplex PCR; TCRdb keeps in-frame clones, though not all of them. The data hold hundreds of clones, with roughly 72% observed a single time. Sequencing used tumor tissue from a local recurrence in the calf muscle. The source of these receptors is a woman aged 60-75 years with osteosarcoma.

The gene calls are TRBV10-3 and TRBJ1-1, with no clear D. V lost 3 bases to trimming and J lost 3 bases, with 8 bases between them. This CDR3 is 13 amino acids long. Per germline, CDR1 ENHRY and CDR2 SYGVKD. The CDR3 DNA follows: TGTGCCATCAGTGAACTACCTTACACTGAAGCTTTCTTT. It is translated as CAISELPYTEAFF.

This clone was seen once. The chain has TRBV9 and TRBJ1-1, with D unclear. V was shortened by 1 base and J by 5 bases, with 12 bases between the two germline ends. The CDR3 is 14 residues long. Germline V CDR1 and CDR2: SGDLS, YYNGEE. In DNA form, the CDR3 reads TGTGCCAGCAGCGTAAAACCCGGAGGTACTGAAGCTTTCTTT. It is translated as CASSVKPGGTEAFF.